This TCR beta chain originates from a study of T cell responses to AZD1222 COVID-19 vaccine (dated by TCRdb to the early 2020s). Study-level background: TCR sequencing was performed for some 250 trial participants, of whom about 200 were given two doses of AZD1222 and around 26 were given two doses of MenACWY control vaccine. Enrollment into the trials was organized by age into subgroups of 18-55, 56-69 and 70-plus years, and those subgroups contained about 160, 30 and 59 TCR-sequenced participants, respectively.

On this clone itself: Its antigen target is currently unknown. Base qualities are not recorded, but no much larger clone differs from it by a single base.

Including cysteine and phenylalanine, the CDR3 has 15 amino acids. Only CDR3 DNA is held: 45 bases, read in frame from base 1. Relative to germline, V is missing 3 bases and J is missing 4 bases, with 7 bases of the junction outside any gene match. CDR1 and CDR2, looked up from the germline V gene, are KGHSH and LQKENI. Interpreted using the paper, the time point label stands for: baseline before first vaccination. The treatment or condition label for this specimen denotes: meningococcal conjugate vaccine given as trial control. The vaccinee samples were drawn from two UK trials, COV001 and COV002, one of which was a single-blind randomized controlled phase 2/3 trial testing AZD1222 (ChAdOx1 nCoV-19) in healthy adults. For TCRbeta chain sequencing, PBMC samples were collected from trial participants at day 0 and at day 28 after the second dose. Overall results and qualifications from the work: Reportedly, close to half of the unique spike-specific TCRs recognized epitopes lying outside the regions that are mutated in the B.1.351 and B.1.1.7 variants. Vaccine-associated CD4 TCRs spanned the whole spike protein, with dominant responses in regions 160-218 and 743-854. Conclusions about previously exposed vaccinees were limited because only 6 or 7 AZD1222 recipients were SARS-CoV-2 seropositive at baseline. Because no day 14 peak-response samples were available, repertoires were characterized only after the peak T cell response. A significant rise in spike-specific TCR breadth and depth was observed after two AZD1222 doses relative to day 0 and relative to MenACWY recipients. The 56-69-year group was small, and its depth increase did not reach significance, likely because of low power. Participants were mostly white British, with more females than males. The authors suggested clonal diversity may have been underestimated.

The CDR3 regions of human TCRbeta chains were analyzed by immunosequencing. Per the authors' processing: Repertoire TCRs were matched against a reference library of SARS-CoV-2-specific TCRs generated with the MIRA antigen-specificity platform. Breadth meant the fraction of unique TCRs that were SARS-CoV-2-associated, whereas depth meant the fraction of total T cells that were SARS-CoV-2-associated. Using the MIRA data, each spike-specific TCR was assigned both to the spike region to which the TCR was reactive and to a CD4 or CD8 class. Log10-transformed breadth and depth values were compared by one-way ANOVA with Sidak's multiple comparisons tests. Here the immuneACCESS table is served through TCRdb, limited to in-frame sequences with V and J called. Missing clones are a known gap in these copies; in checked studies unresolved V genes cover under half, and the rest lacks a known reason. The V and J calls and clone size come from that table; D and trimming were worked out from the DNA. Across this sample there are roughly 140,000 clones, with approximately 89% seen only once. Jointly, the top ten make up 3% to 4% of the sample.

This receptor was taken from an adult in good health. The source material was peripheral blood, sampled on day 0 of MenACWY control vaccination. Recombination connected TRBV18 to TRBJ1-2, and 8 junctional nucleotides match TRBD1. The nucleotide sequence reads as follows: TGTGCCAGCTCACCGACGACAGGGGTGGGCTATGGCTACACCTTC. This codes for CASSPTTGVGYGYTF.